The 32 T cell receptor beta chains presented below share a single source sample, sequenced in a study of regulatory T cells in long-lasting Graves disease. Construction of the TCR beta libraries employed iRepertoire HTBI primers in conjunction with Arm-PCR of CDR3 regions. TCRdb ran MiXCR on the multiplex PCR reads and lists one entry per CDR3 protein. The sample lists just over 600,000 distinct CDR3 sequences, about 16% occurring once. The time point is: newly diagnosed GD, antithyroid drugs for less than 3 months. Researchers made the TCR library from RNA that was extracted from PBMCs. These same data were also listed under a study on T cells in Graves' hyperthyroidism and ophthalmopathy.

Sequenced material: peripheral blood mononuclear cells (PBMCs), taken at new diagnosis, from a patient treated with antithyroid drugs. These receptors were taken from a young woman with Graves disease.

V and J are TRBV7-9 and TRBJ1-6, with D possibly being TRBD1 (5 bases). V lost 5 bases and J lost 11, with 13 bases in between. This CDR3 comprises 13 residues. Germline CDR1 and CDR2: SEHNR and FQNEAQ (reference sequence). In nucleotides, the CDR3 is TGTGCCAGCAGCCGCCTCCAGGGCGCACCCCTCCACTTT. Translating it yields CASSRLQGAPLHF.

The sample holds many counts of this clonotype. V and J are TRBV6-5 and TRBJ2-7, with 11 positions matching TRBD1. Per germline, CDR1 MNHEY and CDR2 SVGAGI. The CDR3 extends over 15 amino acids. V trimming: 2 bases; J trimming: 3 bases; junction bases outside the gene matches: 3. The DNA of the CDR3 is TGTGCCAGCAGTTACACGGGACAGGGGGTCTACGAGCAGTACTTC. It is translated as CASSYTGQGVYEQYF.

This clonotype was counted only a few times. This sequence joins TRBV7-6 and TRBJ2-5; TRBD1 is a possible D gene (5 bases). Germline CDR1 is SGHVS and CDR2 is FNYEAQ. V was cut by 5 bases and J by 5 bases, with 12 bases left in between. The CDR3 covers 13 residues. CDR3 nucleotides: TGTGCCAGCAGCCGGGCGTGGGGCGAGACCCAGTACTTC. This translates into CASSRAWGETQYF.

This clonotype showed up just a few times. This CDR3 is missing its conserved last phenylalanine or tryptophan, likely due to a read error. This sequence joins TRBV27 and TRBJ1-3, with D possibly matching TRBD1 (5 bases). This CDR3 comprises 16 residues. The V end was cut by 0 bases, the J end by 0 bases, with 9 bases between. Germline V gene sequence: CDR1 MNHEY, CDR2 SMNVEV (reference sequence). CDR3 protein: CASSLSGPSSGNTIYI. CDR3 in DNA: TGTGCCAGCAGTTTATCGGGACCGAGCTCTGGAAACACCATATATATT.

This clonotype was counted ten times or more. This chain joins TRBV5-1 and TRBJ2-7, with D possibly matching TRBD1 (6 bases). CDR3 size: 11 residues. Germline values: CDR1 SGHRS, CDR2 YFSETQ. Trimming took off 9 bases at V and 6 bases at J, with 13 bases between the two ends. This chain's CDR3 is CAIGQSTEQYF. The DNA for the CDR3 is TGCGCCATAGGACAGTCAACCGAGCAGTACTTC.

The rearrangement joins TRBV28 to TRBJ1-1, with D possibly being TRBD1 (5 bases). The CDR3 extends over 15 amino acids. Trimming left V 5 bases short and J 2 bases short, with 15 bases between. Germline CDR1 reads MDHEN; CDR2 reads SYDVKM. The CDR3 DNA follows: TGTGCCAGCAGTCCACCCCAGACAGCTAACACTGAAGCTTTCTTT. This codes for CASSPPQTANTEAFF.

This clonotype was seen at least ten times. The chain uses TRBV27 and TRBJ2-1; 11 bases agree with TRBD1. V lost 3 bases and J lost 4; bases outside the gene matches: 5. Germline V CDR1 and CDR2: MNHEY, SMNVEV (reference sequence). CDR3 length: 16 amino acids. CDR3 residues: CASSFVDRGRYNEQFF. The CDR3 coding sequence is TGTGCCAGCAGTTTTGTGGACAGGGGGCGGTACAATGAGCAGTTCTTC.

This clonotype has at least ten counts. This chain uses TRBV2 with TRBJ2-7; D not certain. The germline V and J ends were trimmed by 4 bases and 4 bases, with 8 bases remaining between them. The CDR3 consists of 12 residues. From germline, CDR1 is SNHLY and CDR2 FYNNEI. The CDR3 DNA sequence: TGTGCCAGCAGTGCGGCCTATTACGAGCAGTACTTC. Its translation: CASSAAYYEQYF.

This clonotype came up many times. V gene TRBV20-1 combines with J gene TRBJ1-4, with D possibly TRBD1 on 5 matching bases. Looked up from germline, CDR1 is DFQATT and CDR2 is SNEGSKA (reference sequence). This CDR3 region has 14 residues. Trimming left V 4 bases short and J 5 bases short, with 14 bases between. The CDR3 reads CSATTGTLNEKLFF. CDR3 in DNA: TGCAGTGCTACAACCGGGACCTTAAATGAAAAACTGTTTTTT.

This chain connects TRBV4-1 to TRBJ1-2; perhaps TRBD1 as D (5 bases). V was trimmed by 4 bases and J by 7 bases, leaving 16 bases between them. The CDR3 covers 14 residues. The germline V gene has CDR1 MGHRA and CDR2 YSYEKL. CDR3 amino acids: CASSLSGAGLGYTF. The CDR3 DNA reads as TGCGCCAGCAGCCTAAGCGGGGCAGGCCTTGGCTACACCTTC.

To note about this clonotype: Since a much larger clone is just one base distant, this may be a read error. V is TRBV28 and J is TRBJ2-1; no clear D gene. V was trimmed by 7 bases and J by 5 bases, leaving 9 bases between them. Germline V lookup: CDR1 MDHEN, CDR2 SYDVKM. The CDR3 has 12 residues. CDR3 residues: CASNFYNNEQFF. The CDR3 bases are TGTGCCAGCAACTTCTATAACAATGAGCAGTTCTTC.

This clonotype was picked up a small number of times. Relative to the germline gene, one junction end is altered; a read error may explain this. V and J are TRBV20-1 and TRBJ2-3; D remains unclear. CDR3 length equals 15 residues. Per the germline V gene, CDR1 is DFQATT and CDR2 is SNEGSKA (reference sequence). For the CDR3, the DNA is TGCAGTGTTAGAGCATCTTCTCTAAGCACAGATACGCAGTATTTT. Amino acids: CSVRASSLSTDTQYF.

The CDR3: CASRYSPGTANGYTF. The CDR3 DNA follows: TGCGCCAGCAGATACAGCCCCGGGACAGCGAATGGCTACACCTTC. J is TRBJ1-2 and V is TRBV10-1; 7 positions agree with TRBD1. The CDR3 extends over 15 amino acids. Germline loops: CDR1 WNHNN, CDR2 SYGVQD (reference sequence). Losses at the gene ends were 6 bases for V and 6 bases for J; bases not matched to a gene: 13.

This clonotype was detected ten times or more. The chain combines TRBV5-4 with TRBJ1-1, with 9 bases fitting TRBD1. The V segment lost 0 bases and the J segment 1 base; nucleotides outside the gene matches: 4. This CDR3 comprises 16 residues. From germline, CDR1 is SGHNT and CDR2 YYREEE (reference sequence). In nucleotides, the CDR3 is TGTGCCAGCAGCTTGGGGGGACAGGGATCGAACACTGAAGCTTTCTTT. Its protein product is CASSLGGQGSNTEAFF. Looking up the rest from reference TRBV5-4 and TRBJ1-1 gives the full variable domain: ETGVTQSPTHLIKTRGQQVTLRCSSQSGHNTVSWYQQALGQGPQFIFQYYREEENGRGNFPPRFSGLQFPNYSSELNVNALELDDSALYLCASSLGGQGSNTEAFFGQGTRLTVV.

This clonotype came up many times. In nucleotides, the CDR3 is TGTGCCAGCGGTCCGAACAGGGGACCCAATTCACCCCTCCACTTT. This encodes CASGPNRGPNSPLHF. The chain couples TRBV2 to TRBJ1-6, with TRBD1 matching 7 bases. This CDR3 region has 15 residues. Looked up from germline, CDR1 is SNHLY and CDR2 is FYNNEI. The trim removed 8 bases at V and 7 bases at J, leaving 11 bases unmatched.

This clonotype was seen repeatedly, ten times or more. J is TRBJ1-2 and V is TRBV19; 10 bases are a match to TRBD1. J lost 5 bases, V lost 5 bases, and 8 bases had no gene match. The CDR3 covers 15 residues. The germline gives CDR1 LNHDA, CDR2 SQIVND (reference sequence). The CDR3 nucleotides read TGTGCCAGTAGTGCCCGGGACAGGGGACGTTATGGCTACACCTTC. This sequence encodes CASSARDRGRYGYTF.

This clonotype occurred a few times. The gene calls are TRBV13 and TRBJ2-1; 10 bases line up with TRBD2. The CDR3 totals 15 residues. CDR1 and CDR2 (germline): PRHDT, FYEKMQ (reference sequence). V was pared by 6 bases and J by 4 bases, with 6 bases of the junction left unmatched. CDR3 region: CASRLGLAEYNEQFF. The CDR3 nucleotides read TGTGCCAGCAGGCTTGGACTAGCGGAGTACAATGAGCAGTTCTTC.

This clonotype came up many times. This chain joins TRBV12-3 or TRBV12-4 and TRBJ2-5; weak D call: TRBD2 (7 bases). V was trimmed by 3 bases and J by 5 bases, leaving 22 bases between them. The CDR3 has 17 residues. The CDR3 DNA follows: TGTGCCAGCAGTTTGATGGAAGTCCTAGGGGGAGGGGAGACCCAGTACTTC. Encoded protein: CASSLMEVLGGGETQYF.

This chain's CDR3 is CASSQGTGQSLYSNQPQHF. The CDR3 coding sequence is TGTGCCAGCAGCCAAGGCACAGGACAGTCCCTATATAGCAATCAGCCCCAGCATTTT. The genes are TRBV3-1 and TRBJ1-5; tentative D call: TRBD1 (6 bases). CDR3 length: 19 residues. Trimming shortened V by 1 base and J by 0 bases, and 19 bases separated the two germline ends. Germline CDR1 and CDR2: LGHDT and YNNKEL (reference sequence).

The rearrangement joins TRBV3-1 to TRBJ2-1; 8 bases are shared with TRBD2. Germline trimming cut 0 bases from V and 7 bases from J; bases unmatched to any gene: 8. The germline gives CDR1 LGHDT, CDR2 YNNKEL (reference sequence). The CDR3 loop spans 16 amino acids. For the CDR3, the DNA is TGTGCCAGCAGCCAAGAAGGGCGGGGGGCGGAAAATGAGCAGTTCTTC. Translating it yields CASSQEGRGAENEQFF.

The gene calls are TRBV15 and TRBJ2-3; no clear D. Between the trimmed V and J ends, which lost 3 bases and 0 bases, there was a span of 4 bases. This CDR3 comprises 13 residues. Germline lookup yields CDR1 LNHNV and CDR2 YYDKDF (reference sequence). The CDR3 DNA reads as TGTGCCACCAGCAGGGACAGCACAGATACGCAGTATTTT. Its protein is CATSRDSTDTQYF.

The chain couples TRBV12-3 or TRBV12-4 to TRBJ2-5, with a tentative D call TRBD1 (5 bases). This CDR3 region has 14 residues. V dropped 5 bases and J dropped 5 bases, with 15 bases sitting between them. The chain's CDR3 is CASSLTQGTETQYF. The CDR3 nucleotides read TGTGCCAGCAGTCTAACCCAGGGTACGGAGACCCAGTACTTC.

This clonotype was picked up many times. The V call is TRBV20-1, the J call TRBJ1-5; D is undetermined. Per the germline V gene, CDR1 is DFQATT and CDR2 is SNEGSKA (reference sequence). V lost 6 bases and J lost 7, with 19 bases in between. The CDR3 has 14 amino acids. The CDR3 is CSARVGSLSQPQHF. For the CDR3, the DNA is TGCAGTGCCCGGGTGGGGTCTCTTTCCCAGCCCCAGCATTTT.

This clonotype has more than one count but fewer than ten. The V gene is TRBV12-3 or TRBV12-4, the J gene TRBJ2-3; 8 positions match TRBD2. V lost 6 bases, J lost 3 bases, and 8 bases stayed unmatched. This CDR3 region has 15 residues. In nucleotides, the CDR3 is TGTGCCAGCAGGCTAAGCGGGAGTGGGACAGATACGCAGTATTTT. Protein: CASRLSGSGTDTQYF.

Remarks on this clonotype: This likely reflects a read error, since a far larger clone is one base away. The conserved phenylalanine or tryptophan normally closing the CDR3 is absent here, so this likely arose from a read error. The V gene is TRBV11-1, the J gene TRBJ2-7, with D uncertain. The CDR3 has 12 amino acids. The germline gives CDR1 SGHAT, CDR2 FQDESV (reference sequence). Between the trimmed V and J ends, which lost 5 bases and 6 bases, there was a span of 11 bases. CDR3 nucleotides: TGTGCCAGCAGCAGTTCGTTGGCCGAGCAGTACCTC. This sequence encodes CASSSSLAEQYL.

The gene calls are TRBV6-1 and TRBJ2-3; no definite D call. The CDR3 has 14 amino acids. Germline CDR1 reads MNHNS; CDR2 reads SASEGT. Trimming shortened V by 6 bases and J by 0 bases, and 10 bases separated the two germline ends. The CDR3 protein is CASSSHTSTDTQYF. The CDR3, as DNA: TGTGCCAGCAGCTCCCACACAAGCACAGATACGCAGTATTTT.

Turning to this clonotype: This may come from a read error, since a much larger clone is one base off. The V call is TRBV5-1, the J call TRBJ1-2; perhaps TRBD1 as D (5 bases). CDR1 is SGHRS and CDR2 is YFSETQ in the germline V gene. Trimming shortened V by 2 bases and J by 6 bases, and 20 bases separated the two germline ends. The CDR3 runs to 16 residues. CDR3 region: CASSFSGRPGDHGYTF. DNA of the CDR3: TGCGCCAGCAGCTTTTCCGGGAGACCTGGGGACCATGGCTACACCTTC.

This clonotype was counted only a few times. The V call is TRBV6-1, the J call TRBJ2-3; no clear D. The germline V gene encodes CDR1 MNHNS and CDR2 SASEGT. The CDR3 has 14 residues. V was clipped by 9 bases and J by 6 bases, with 19 bases between them. The CDR3 here is CASLDGPGLDTQYF. As DNA, the CDR3 is TGTGCCAGTTTGGATGGCCCTGGGTTGGATACGCAGTATTTT.

This clonotype has just a few counts. This chain uses TRBV7-8 with TRBJ1-6; D gene ambiguous. The ends were cut back, 5 bases at V and 10 bases at J, with 18 bases in the middle. Germline CDR1 and CDR2: SGHVS and FQNEAQ. The CDR3 is made up of 15 amino acids. CDR3 DNA: TGTGCCAGCAGCCCCAATCAGAGCGGGGAATCACCCCTCCACTTT. It yields the protein CASSPNQSGESPLHF.

As to this clonotype: A read error is possible here, since a much larger clone lies one base away. The CDR3 loop reads CASRNREDTQYF. CDR3 nucleotides: TGTGCCAGCAGAAACCGTGAGGATACGCAGTATTTT. The chain has TRBV28 and TRBJ2-3; D remains unclear. Deletions cut 6 bases from V and 6 bases from J, with 10 bases between. CDR3 length: 12 residues. The V gene's germline CDR1 is MDHEN and CDR2 SYDVKM.

As concerns this clonotype: A much larger clonotype is one base distant, so this may be a read error. The V call is TRBV7-3, the J call TRBJ2-4; TRBD2 might be the D (6 bases). From germline, CDR1 is SGHTA and CDR2 FQGTGA. The CDR3 is 12 amino acids. CDR3 loop: CASSLGAGGASF. The CDR3, as DNA: TGTGCCAGCAGCTTAGGGGCAGGAGGGGCCTCCTTC. The entire variable domain, with the rest obtained from reference TRBV7-3 and TRBJ2-4, is as follows: GAGVSQTPSNKVTEKGKYVELRCDPISGHTALYWYRQSLGQGPEFLIYFQGTGAADDSGLPNDRFFAVRPEGSVSTLKIQRTERGDSAVYLCASSLGAGGASFGAGTRLSVL.

This clonotype was seen only a few times. The chain combines TRBV15 with TRBJ2-1; D possibly corresponds to TRBD2 (5 bases). CDR1 and CDR2 (germline): LNHNV, YYDKDF (reference sequence). This CDR3 spans 15 amino acids. V was trimmed by 0 bases and J by 7 bases, leaving 13 bases between them. CDR3 in DNA: TGTGCCACCAGCAGAGATCCGCGGGCAGAGAATGAGCAGTTCTTC. Its protein is CATSRDPRAENEQFF.